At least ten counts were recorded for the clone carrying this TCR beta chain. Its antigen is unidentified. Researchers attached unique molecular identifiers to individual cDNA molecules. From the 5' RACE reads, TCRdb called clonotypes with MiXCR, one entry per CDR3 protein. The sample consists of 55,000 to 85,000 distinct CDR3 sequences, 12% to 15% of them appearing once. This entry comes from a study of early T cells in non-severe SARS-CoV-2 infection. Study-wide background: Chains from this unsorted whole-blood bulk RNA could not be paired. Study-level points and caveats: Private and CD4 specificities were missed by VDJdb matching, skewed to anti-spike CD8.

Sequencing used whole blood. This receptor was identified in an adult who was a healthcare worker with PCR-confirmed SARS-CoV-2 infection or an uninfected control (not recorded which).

The CDR3 DNA is TGCAGTGCTAGACTTCCGGGGGTCACCGATACGCAGTATTTT. This codes for CSARLPGVTDTQYF. The chain carries TRBV20-1 and TRBJ2-3; the D gene is possibly TRBD2 (6 bases). This CDR3 comprises 14 residues. Germline assignment: CDR1 DFQATT and CDR2 SNEGSKA (reference sequence). V lost 2 bases and J 6 bases, leaving 15 bases between the germline ends.